These 21 T cell receptor beta chains were all obtained from the same sample, sequenced in a study of blood T cell repertoires in COVID-19. Repertoires were generated with immunoSEQ multiplex PCR, while TCRdb's copy carries only in-frame clones and drops some. Here the sample spans 500,000 or so clones, approximately 86% being singletons. Sequencing was performed on PBMCs or T cells enriched from blood (not recorded which). These receptors all come from a woman aged 18-30 years who had recovered from COVID-19.

This chain joins TRBV28 and TRBJ2-7; D may be TRBD1 (5 bases). The V and J ends lost 2 bases and 0 bases respectively, with 8 bases between them. The CDR3 contains 14 residues. Germline V gene data show CDR1 as MDHEN and CDR2 as SYDVKM. In DNA, the CDR3 is TGTGCCAGCAGTTTACCCGACAGCTCCTACGAGCAGTACTTC. Protein product: CASSLPDSSYEQYF.

The chain uses TRBV2 and TRBJ1-5; D may be TRBD1 (5 bases). Per germline, CDR1 SNHLY and CDR2 FYNNEI. The V end lost 5 bases, the J end lost 8 bases, and 13 bases lay between the germline ends. The CDR3 is 13 amino acids. The CDR3 loop reads CASSPPRAEPQHF. CDR3 nucleotide sequence: TGTGCCAGCAGTCCGCCCAGGGCGGAGCCCCAGCATTTT. The full variable domain, in which reference TRBV2 and TRBJ1-5 provide the parts outside the CDR3, is EPEVTQTPSHQVTQMGQEVILRCVPISNHLYFYWYRQILGQKVEFLVSFYNNEISEKSEIFDDQFSVERPDGSNFTLKIRSTKLEDSAMYFCASSPPRAEPQHFGDGTRLSIL.

The table lists this clone with a few counts. V usage is TRBV29-1 and J usage is TRBJ1-2; TRBD1 aligns across 9 bases. The germline V gene encodes CDR1 SQVTM and CDR2 ANQGSEA. The V gene end was trimmed by 3 bases and the J gene end by 1 base; junction bases not matched to a gene: 12. The CDR3 extends over 17 amino acids. The CDR3 loop is CSVERWTGAGDNYGYTF. In DNA, the CDR3 is TGCAGCGTTGAGAGGTGGACAGGGGCAGGAGATAACTATGGCTACACCTTC.

The J gene is TRBJ1-1, the V gene TRBV23-1; possibly TRBD1 for D (5 bases). TRBV23-1 counts as an open reading frame of uncertain function. This CDR3 comprises 14 residues. V was clipped by 3 bases and J by 5 bases, with 13 bases between them. The CDR3 nucleotides read TGCGCCAGCAGTCACCCAGGGAGGGTGACTGAAGCTTTCTTT. This gives the protein CASSHPGRVTEAFF.

The rearrangement uses TRBV5-1 and TRBJ1-1, with 11 bases identical to TRBD1. CDR3 length: 16 residues. V lost 2 bases and J lost 7; bases outside the gene matches: 10. Germline V gene lookup returns CDR1 SGHRS and CDR2 YFSETQ. Here the CDR3 reads CASSFSWTGGEGEAFF. In nucleotides, the CDR3 is TGCGCCAGCAGCTTCTCCTGGACAGGGGGCGAGGGTGAAGCTTTCTTT.

This chain links TRBV20-1 with TRBJ1-4; 9 positions match TRBD1. V lost 6 bases and J lost 6; bases outside the gene matches: 8. The CDR3 loop spans 14 amino acids. Germline V gene sequence: CDR1 DFQATT, CDR2 SNEGSKA (reference sequence). CDR3 sequence: CSASPGTGHEKLFF. The CDR3 DNA reads TGCAGTGCCAGTCCGGGGACAGGGCATGAAAAACTGTTTTTT.

The chain carries TRBV6-4 and TRBJ2-1; the D gene is possibly TRBD2 (5 bases). V gave up 8 bases and J gave up 0 bases, with 11 bases separating them. The CDR3 has 14 residues. The germline gives CDR1 MRHNA, CDR2 SNTAGT. The CDR3: CASSLDYSYNEQFF. CDR3 nucleotide sequence: TGTGCCAGCTCCCTCGACTACTCCTACAATGAGCAGTTCTTC.

This chain links TRBV3-1 (or the pseudogene TRBV3-2) with TRBJ2-3, with 9 bases fitting TRBD2. Trimming at V came to 4 bases and at J to 6 bases, leaving 8 bases not matched to a gene. The CDR3 is 15 amino acids. Looked up from germline, CDR1 is LGHDT and CDR2 is YNNKEL (reference sequence). For the CDR3, the DNA is TGTGCCAGCAGCCTAGCGGGGGCCACGCGGGATACGCAGTATTTT. This gives the protein CASSLAGATRDTQYF.

This chain uses TRBV28 with TRBJ1-1; perhaps TRBD1 as D (5 bases). Germline V gene sequence: CDR1 MDHEN, CDR2 SYDVKM. CDR3 size: 17 residues. V dropped 4 bases and J dropped 1 base, with 19 bases sitting between them. CDR3 region: CASSSNLGVGENTEAFF. In DNA, the CDR3 is TGTGCCAGCAGTTCTAATCTAGGGGTTGGGGAGAACACTGAAGCTTTCTTT.

The V call is TRBV29-1, the J call TRBJ1-2; TRBD1 matches 7 bases. Germline V gene lookup returns CDR1 SQVTM and CDR2 ANQGSEA. The CDR3 runs 13 residues. Trimming at V came to 6 bases and at J to 0 bases, leaving 4 bases not matched to a gene. The CDR3 coding sequence is TGCAGCGTATGGGACAGTACTAACTATGGCTACACCTTC. Translating gives CSVWDSTNYGYTF. Based on the CDR3 plus reference TRBV29-1 and TRBJ1-2, the full variable domain is SAVISQKPSRDICQRGTSLTIQCQVDSQVTMMFWYRQQPGQSLTLIATANQGSEATYESGFVIDKFPISRPNLTFSTLTVSNMSPEDSSIYLCSVWDSTNYGYTFGSGTRLTVV.

This chain uses TRBV11-2 with TRBJ2-7; tentatively, D is TRBD2 (5 bases). V was shortened by 0 bases and J by 2 bases, with 8 bases between the two germline ends. The CDR3 runs 14 residues. CDR1 and CDR2 (germline): SGHAT, FQNNGV. The CDR3 loop is CASSLEPSTYEQYF. In nucleotides, the CDR3 is TGTGCCAGCAGCTTAGAACCTAGCACCTACGAGCAGTACTTC.

V and J are TRBV11-2 and TRBJ2-5; a weak D match, TRBD2 (5 bases). Germline CDR1 SGHAT, CDR2 FQNNGV. CDR3 length: 12 residues. V was pared by 0 bases and J by 7 bases, with 6 bases between. CDR3 in amino acids: CASSLDRGTQYF. The CDR3, as DNA: TGTGCCAGCAGCTTAGATCGGGGGACCCAGTACTTC.

This chain connects TRBV20-1 to TRBJ2-2; 7 bases fit TRBD2. J was trimmed by 2 bases and V by 3 bases; bases with no gene match: 9. The CDR3 is made up of 16 amino acids. Looked up from germline, CDR1 is DFQATT and CDR2 is SNEGSKA (reference sequence). The CDR3 DNA follows: TGCAGTGCTAGTTCCCATCCGGGGGGAAACACCGGGGAGCTGTTTTTT. Translated: CSASSHPGGNTGELFF.

The chain couples TRBV7-6 to TRBJ2-7; possible D gene TRBD2, 6 bases. CDR3 length equals 15 residues. The germline CDR1 and CDR2 sequences are SGHVS and FNYEAQ. V lost 0 bases and J lost 2, with 11 bases in between. For the CDR3, the DNA is TGTGCCAGCAGCTTAGCGGGGGGTGAGGCCTACGAGCAGTACTTC. Its protein is CASSLAGGEAYEQYF.

The gene calls are TRBV21-1 and TRBJ1-5; the DNA was not used to check the table's D call, TRBD1. TRBV21-1 is recorded as a pseudogene. The length of the CDR3 is 9 residues. The CDR3 protein is CASSNRHVF. The CDR3 region has the DNA TGTGCCAGCAGCAACAGACACGTATTT.

V usage is TRBV5-4 and J usage is TRBJ1-3, with D possibly matching TRBD1 (6 bases). From germline, CDR1 is SGHNT and CDR2 YYREEE (reference sequence). The CDR3 runs 16 residues. V was trimmed by 0 bases and J by 3 bases, leaving 13 bases between them. CDR3 nucleotide sequence: TGTGCCAGCAGCTTGGGCGGGGGGGCAGATGGAAACACCATATATTTT. Protein sequence: CASSLGGGADGNTIYF.

This sequence joins TRBV4-1 and TRBJ1-2; a possible D gene is TRBD1 (6 bases). The V and J ends lost 4 bases and 5 bases respectively, with 14 bases between them. CDR1 is MGHRA, CDR2 YSYEKL, per germline. The CDR3 is made up of 14 amino acids. The CDR3 bases are TGCGCCAGCAGCCTCGGACAGTCTGAATATGGCTACACCTTC. Translation gives CASSLGQSEYGYTF.

The chain has TRBV19 and TRBJ1-1, with TRBD1 matching over 7 bases. Germline CDR1 is LNHDA and CDR2 is SQIVND (reference sequence). This CDR3 region has 14 residues. V shed 6 bases, J shed 1 base, and the junction held 5 bases outside the gene matches. CDR3 DNA: TGTGCCAGTAGAAGGGGGCTAGAGAACACTGAAGCTTTCTTT. It yields the protein CASRRGLENTEAFF.

The gene calls are TRBV2 and TRBJ2-3, with TRBD1 as a possible D gene (6 bases). Germline V gene lookup returns CDR1 SNHLY and CDR2 FYNNEI. Trimming left V 5 bases short and J 6 bases short, with 12 bases between. The length of the CDR3 is 13 residues. The CDR3 nucleotides are TGTGCCAGCAGTTTCACAGGGACGGATACGCAGTATTTT. It yields the protein CASSFTGTDTQYF.

In the case of this clone: The sample has other DNA sequences that encode this CDR3 too. This chain links TRBV18 with TRBJ1-1; 9 bases are shared with TRBD1. This CDR3 is 16 amino acids long. CDR1 is KGHSH and CDR2 is LQKENI in the germline V gene. V was clipped by 0 bases and J by 5 bases; unmatched bases: 7. This CDR3 is CASSPPTGGKGTEAFF. As DNA, the CDR3 is TGTGCCAGCTCACCACCGACAGGGGGGAAAGGGACTGAAGCTTTCTTT.

This chain connects TRBV30 to TRBJ2-3, with a weak D call TRBD2 (6 bases). The germline V gene encodes CDR1 GTSNPN and CDR2 SVGIG (reference sequence). V lost 5 bases and J 1 base, leaving 10 bases between the germline ends. This CDR3 comprises 13 residues. As DNA, the CDR3 is TGTGCCTGGCGGGGGATCGGCACAGATACGCAGTATTTT. This encodes CAWRGIGTDTQYF.